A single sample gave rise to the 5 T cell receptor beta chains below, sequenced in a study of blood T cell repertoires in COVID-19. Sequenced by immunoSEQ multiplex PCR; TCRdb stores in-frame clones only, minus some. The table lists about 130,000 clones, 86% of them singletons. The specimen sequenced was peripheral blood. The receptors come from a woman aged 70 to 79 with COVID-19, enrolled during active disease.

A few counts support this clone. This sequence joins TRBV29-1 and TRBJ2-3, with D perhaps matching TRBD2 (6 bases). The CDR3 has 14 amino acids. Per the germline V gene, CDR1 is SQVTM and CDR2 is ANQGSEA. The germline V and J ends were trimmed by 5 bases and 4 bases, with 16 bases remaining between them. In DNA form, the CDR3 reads TGCAGCGTTCCCGGGGCTAGCGTATCAGATACGCAGTATTTT. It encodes CSVPGASVSDTQYF.

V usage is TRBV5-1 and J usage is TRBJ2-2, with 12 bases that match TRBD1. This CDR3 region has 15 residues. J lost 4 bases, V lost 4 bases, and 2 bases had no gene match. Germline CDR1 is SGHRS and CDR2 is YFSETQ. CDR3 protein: CASSGGQGATGELFF. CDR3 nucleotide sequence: TGCGCCAGCAGCGGGGGACAGGGGGCCACCGGGGAGCTGTTTTTT.

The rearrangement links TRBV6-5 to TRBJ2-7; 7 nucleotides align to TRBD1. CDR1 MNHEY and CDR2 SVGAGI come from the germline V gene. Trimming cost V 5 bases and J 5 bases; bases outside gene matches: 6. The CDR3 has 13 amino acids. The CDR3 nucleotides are TGTGCCAGCAGTACCGACAGGGACCACGAGCAGTACTTC. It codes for CASSTDRDHEQYF.

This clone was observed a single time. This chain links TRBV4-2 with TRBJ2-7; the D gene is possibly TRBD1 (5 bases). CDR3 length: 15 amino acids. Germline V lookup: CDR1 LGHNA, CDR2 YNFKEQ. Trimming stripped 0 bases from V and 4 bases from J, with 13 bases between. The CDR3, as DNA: TGTGCCAGCAGCCAAGACGACCAGCAGGGTTACGAGCAGTACTTC. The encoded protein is CASSQDDQQGYEQYF.

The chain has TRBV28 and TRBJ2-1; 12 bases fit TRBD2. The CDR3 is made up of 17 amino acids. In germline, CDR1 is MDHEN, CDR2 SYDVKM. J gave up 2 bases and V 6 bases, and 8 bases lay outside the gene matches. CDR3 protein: CASRSLAGGRAYNEQFF. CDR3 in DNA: TGTGCCAGCAGGAGTCTAGCGGGGGGGCGGGCCTACAATGAGCAGTTCTTC.